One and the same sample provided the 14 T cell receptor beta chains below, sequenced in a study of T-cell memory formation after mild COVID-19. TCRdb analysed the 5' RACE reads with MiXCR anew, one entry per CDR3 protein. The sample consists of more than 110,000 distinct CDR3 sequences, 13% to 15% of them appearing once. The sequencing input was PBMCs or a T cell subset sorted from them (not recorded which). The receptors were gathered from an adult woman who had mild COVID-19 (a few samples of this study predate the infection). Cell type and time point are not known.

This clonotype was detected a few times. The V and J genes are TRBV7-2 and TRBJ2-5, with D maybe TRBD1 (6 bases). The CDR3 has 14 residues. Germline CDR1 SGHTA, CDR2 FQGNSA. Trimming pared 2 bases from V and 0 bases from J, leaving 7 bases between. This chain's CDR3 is CASSLRQDQETQYF. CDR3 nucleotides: TGTGCCAGCAGCTTAAGACAGGACCAAGAGACCCAGTACTTC.

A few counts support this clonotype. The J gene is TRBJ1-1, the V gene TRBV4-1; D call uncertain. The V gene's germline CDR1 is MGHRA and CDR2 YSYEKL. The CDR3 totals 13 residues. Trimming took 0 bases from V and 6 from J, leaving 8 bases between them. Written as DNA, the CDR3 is TGCGCCAGCAGCCAAGATGAGGGCCCTGAAGCTTTCTTT. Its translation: CASSQDEGPEAFF.

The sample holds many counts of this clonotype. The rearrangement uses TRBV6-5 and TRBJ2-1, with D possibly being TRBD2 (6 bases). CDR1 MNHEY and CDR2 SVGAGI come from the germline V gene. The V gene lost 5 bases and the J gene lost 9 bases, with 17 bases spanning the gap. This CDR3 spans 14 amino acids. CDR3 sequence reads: CASSTRSSVLEQFF. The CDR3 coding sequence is TGTGCCAGCAGTACAAGATCTAGCGTACTTGAGCAGTTCTTC.

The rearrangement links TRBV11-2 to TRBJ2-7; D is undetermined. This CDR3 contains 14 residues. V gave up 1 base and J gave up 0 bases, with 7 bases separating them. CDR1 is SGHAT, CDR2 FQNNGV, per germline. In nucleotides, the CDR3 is TGTGCCAGCAGCTTAGCTTGGCTCTCCTACGAGCAGTACTTC. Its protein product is CASSLAWLSYEQYF.

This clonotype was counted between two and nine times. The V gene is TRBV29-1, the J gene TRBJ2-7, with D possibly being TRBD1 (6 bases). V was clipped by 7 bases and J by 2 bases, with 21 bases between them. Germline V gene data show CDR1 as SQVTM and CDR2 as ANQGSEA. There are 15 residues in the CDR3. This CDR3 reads CSGVLSGVATYEQYF. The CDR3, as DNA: TGCAGCGGGGTTTTATCAGGGGTAGCCACCTACGAGCAGTACTTC.

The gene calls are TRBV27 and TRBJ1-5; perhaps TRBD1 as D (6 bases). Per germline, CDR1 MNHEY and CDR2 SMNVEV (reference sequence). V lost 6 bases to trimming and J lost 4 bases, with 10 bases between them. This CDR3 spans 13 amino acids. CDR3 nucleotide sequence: TGTGCCAGCAGAAGGACAGAAAATCAGCCCCAGCATTTT. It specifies CASRRTENQPQHF.

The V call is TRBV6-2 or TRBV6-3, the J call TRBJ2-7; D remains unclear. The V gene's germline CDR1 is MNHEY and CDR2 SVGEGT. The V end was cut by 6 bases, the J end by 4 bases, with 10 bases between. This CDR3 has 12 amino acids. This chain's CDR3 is CASRLVAYEQYF. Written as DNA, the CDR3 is TGTGCCAGCAGACTTGTTGCTTACGAGCAGTACTTC.

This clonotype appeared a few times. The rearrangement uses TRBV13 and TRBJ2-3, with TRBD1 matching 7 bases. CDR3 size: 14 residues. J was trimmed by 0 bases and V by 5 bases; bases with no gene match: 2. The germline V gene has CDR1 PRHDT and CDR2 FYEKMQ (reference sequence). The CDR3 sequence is CASSPDRSTDTQYF. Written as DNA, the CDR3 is TGTGCCAGCAGCCCGGACAGGAGCACAGATACGCAGTATTTT.

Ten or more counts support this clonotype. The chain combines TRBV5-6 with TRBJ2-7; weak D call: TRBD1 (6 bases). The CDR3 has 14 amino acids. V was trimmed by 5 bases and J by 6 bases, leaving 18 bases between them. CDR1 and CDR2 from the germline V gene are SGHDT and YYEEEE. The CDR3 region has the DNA TGTGCCAGCAGTGGGTTAACAGGGTCGGTCGAGCAGTACTTC. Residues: CASSGLTGSVEQYF.

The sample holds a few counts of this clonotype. This CDR3 is CASSEGLSVYEQYF. CDR3 bases: TGTGCCAGCAGCGAGGGACTGTCGGTCTACGAGCAGTACTTC. The rearrangement joins TRBV2 to TRBJ2-7; D might be TRBD2 (6 bases). The V end was cut by 6 bases, the J end by 3 bases, with 15 bases between. Germline CDR1 reads SNHLY; CDR2 reads FYNNEI. This CDR3 is 14 amino acids long.

The CDR3 coding sequence is TGTGCCTGGATCAAGGGGGTTGGCAGTGATGAAGCTTTCTTT. This translates into CAWIKGVGSDEAFF. The chain combines TRBV30 with TRBJ1-1; a possible D gene is TRBD1 (6 bases). The CDR3 sequence is 14 residues long. Germline CDR1 reads GTSNPN; CDR2 reads SVGIG (reference sequence). Trimming shortened V by 4 bases and J by 7 bases, and 19 bases separated the two germline ends.

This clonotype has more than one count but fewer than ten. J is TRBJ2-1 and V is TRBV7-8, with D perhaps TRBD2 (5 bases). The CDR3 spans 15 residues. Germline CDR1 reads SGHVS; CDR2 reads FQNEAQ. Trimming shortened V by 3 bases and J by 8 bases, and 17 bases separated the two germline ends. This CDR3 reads CASSLRAQVGDEQFF. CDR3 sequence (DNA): TGTGCCAGCAGCTTGAGGGCACAAGTTGGCGATGAGCAGTTCTTC.

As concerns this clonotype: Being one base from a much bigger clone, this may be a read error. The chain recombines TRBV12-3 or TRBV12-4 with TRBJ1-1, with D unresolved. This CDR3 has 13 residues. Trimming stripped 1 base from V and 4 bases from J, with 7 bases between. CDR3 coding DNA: TGTGCCAGCAGTTTAGGCCAGATCACTGAAGCTTTCTTT. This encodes CASSLGQITEAFF.

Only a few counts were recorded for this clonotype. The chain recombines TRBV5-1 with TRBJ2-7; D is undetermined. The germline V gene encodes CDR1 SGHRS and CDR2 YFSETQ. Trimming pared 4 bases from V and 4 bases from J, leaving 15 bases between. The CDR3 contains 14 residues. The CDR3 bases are TGCGCCAGCAGCCCCGAACCCTCTATGTACGAGCAGTACTTC. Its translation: CASSPEPSMYEQYF.